This T cell receptor beta chain emerged from a study of blood T cell repertoires in COVID-19 (dated by TCRdb to about 2020). A note on the overall study: The collaborator samples originated in the United States, Italy and Spain and spanned the acute and convalescent phases of COVID-19. The prospective study material was composed of cDNA or gDNA derived from T cells, B-cell-depleted T cells, or PBMCs. Samples came from the ongoing ImmuneRACE study (first 160 participants) plus 1,254 subjects from 6 global collaborators. Where available, HLA class I and class II types were taken from metadata supplied by the sample provider and were not determined by assay-based typing. Sample metadata almost always included a de-identified subject ID, COVID-19 status, age in years and sex. The repertoires were made available in a free public database intended to serve as a resource for research on the immune response to SARS-CoV-2. Deeply sampled blood TCRbeta repertoires from subjects exposed to, actively infected with, or recovered from COVID-19 were included in the dataset. The paper's findings and limits, for the study overall: How much clinical and demographic metadata was included differed by source and by participant, and the metadata was provided uncurated.

The CDR3 contains 15 residues, cysteine and phenylalanine counted. Only the CDR3 portion is preserved as DNA: 45 bases, with reading frame beginning at the first base. The trim is 10 bases for V and 3 bases for J, with a gap of 19 bases between the germline ends. Taken from the germline V gene (reference sequence), the CDR1 and CDR2 loops are LNHDA and SQIVND. TCRbeta CDR3 regions were amplified from genomic DNA by means of the immunoSEQ Assay, a bias-controlled multiplex PCR. Regarding the original processing steps: Nucleated cell counts per sample were estimated from amplification of reference gene primers within the assay. To quantify the absolute abundance of each unique TCRbeta CDR3 rearrangement, sequence reads were collapsed and filtered. Productive Simpson clonality was computed per sample as the square root of Simpson's diversity index over productive rearrangements. TCRdb holds this immuneACCESS table with in-frame rearrangements only. Some clones are missing; in checked studies, unresolved V genes explain under half, and the rest has no known cause. That table supplies the V and J calls and clone size; D and trimming were determined from the DNA. The sample profile shows about 410,000 clones; about 88% of them were found once. Of the sample, roughly 1.5% is held by the ten largest clones.

One collaborating source in Seattle enrolled patients during active infection and followed them longitudinally through the course of disease. Collaborating institutions collected whole blood in K2EDTA tubes following their own protocols. For TCRbeta analysis, collaborator samples were shipped as frozen whole blood, as isolated PBMCs, or as DNA extracted from either sample type. On this clone itself: No antigen is known for it. No qualities accompany the bases; no much larger clone lies one base away.

The sequence was collected from a woman in her forties with COVID-19, enrolled during active disease. This chain joins TRBV19 to TRBJ1-5; a tentative D match to TRBD1 spans 5 bases. Sequenced: peripheral blood. The sequenced DNA is TGTGCCACAACAGTAGTCGGCAGGGTCAATCAGCCCCAGCATTTT. Its amino acids are CATTVVGRVNQPQHF.